This T cell receptor (beta chain) was captured by sequencing in a study of cytomegalovirus exposure and HLA in healthy donors. General study results and limits: Being productive about 87% or about 30% of the time was typical of most TCR beta V segments in an earlier analysis.

The V and J ends lost 7 bases and 1 base respectively, with 8 bases between them. Germline CDR1 reads SGHRS; CDR2 reads YFSETQ. The CDR3 has 13 residues. Turning to this clone: The target antigen is unknown.

The PCR was carried out with 60 Vbeta primers and 13 Jbeta primers. TCRdb's table, derived via immunoSEQ multiplex PCR, lists solely in-frame clones and lacks some. The table lists 35,000 to 50,000 clones. Specimen: PBMCs. The chain joins TRBV5-1 to TRBJ2-2; D remains unclear. The origin of this receptor is a woman between 25 and 40 years old in good health and CMV-seropositive. The CDR3 DNA reads TGCGCCAGCGCTAACAGGAACACCGGGGAGCTGTTTTTT. The encoded protein is CASANRNTGELFF.